This T cell receptor (beta chain) derives from a study of shared clonotypes between healthy human individuals. Study-level findings and limits: Relative to clonotypes present in all four donors, those not shared had lower generation probabilities. In a few donors, 4.5% to 5.5% of naive CD4 clonotypes appeared in common. It was the few donors that limited the genetic and exposure-history diversity represented.

Naive CD8 cells lacked CD45RO and underwent positive selection for CCR7, leaving out terminally differentiated effector memory CD45RA+ cells. The V gene's germline CDR1 is LNHDA and CDR2 SQIVND (reference sequence). V lost 6 bases to trimming and J lost 2 bases, with 10 bases between them. CDR3 length equals 13 residues. Authors' methods: Filtering differed, since immunoSEQ gave only junction sequences and no quality scores. The table came from immunoSEQ multiplex PCR; TCRdb's copy has only in-frame clones and leaves some out. Clonal size and the V and J genes are those of that table, whereas D and trimming came from the DNA. The repertoire holds more than 2 million clones, about 95% seen once, with 0.9% to 1.3% in the top ten. Turning to this clone: Its antigen is undetermined.

The chain has TRBV19 and TRBJ1-2; no clear D. Source material: naive CD8+ T cells sorted from blood. This receptor was obtained from a man in his late teens or twenties in good health. This CDR3 reads CASSAALNYGYTF. The DNA of the CDR3 is TGTGCCAGTAGCGCAGCTTTGAACTATGGCTACACCTTC.